This T cell receptor (beta chain) emerged from a study of cytomegalovirus exposure and HLA in healthy donors. The wider study: In a previous analysis, approximately 110 million unique TCR beta sequences were found from about 179 million T cells. Around 80 million unique TCR sequences came from HLA-typed donors in an early release.

The CDR3 totals 18 residues. The germline gives CDR1 SGHTA, CDR2 FQGNSA. V was clipped by 3 bases and J by 2 bases; unmatched bases: 9. The primer mix had 60 Vbeta and 13 Jbeta primers. Clones were sequenced by immunoSEQ multiplex PCR, and TCRdb holds only the in-frame ones, with some missing. The sample holds some 140,000 clones, about 80% seen once. The V call is TRBV7-2, the J call TRBJ2-3, with TRBD2 matching over 12 bases. Material: PBMCs. This TCR came from a male donor in good health and CMV-seropositive. This CDR3 reads CASSFQRTSGIFTDTQYF. The CDR3 nucleotides are TGTGCCAGCAGCTTCCAAAGGACTAGCGGGATATTCACAGATACGCAGTATTTT.